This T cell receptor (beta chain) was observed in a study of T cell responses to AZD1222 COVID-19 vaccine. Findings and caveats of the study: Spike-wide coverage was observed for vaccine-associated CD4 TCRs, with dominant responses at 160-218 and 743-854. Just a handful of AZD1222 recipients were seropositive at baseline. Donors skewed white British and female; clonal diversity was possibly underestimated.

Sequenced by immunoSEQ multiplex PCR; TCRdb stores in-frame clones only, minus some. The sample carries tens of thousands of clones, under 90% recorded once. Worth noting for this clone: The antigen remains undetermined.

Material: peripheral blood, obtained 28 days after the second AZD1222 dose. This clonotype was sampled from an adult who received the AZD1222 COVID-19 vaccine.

In DNA, the CDR3 is TGCGCCAGCAGCTCAACCGGGACACCCTACGAGCAGTACTTC. Its translation is CASSSTGTPYEQYF. V usage is TRBV5-1 and J usage is TRBJ2-7, with D possibly TRBD1 on 6 matching bases. Looked up from germline, CDR1 is SGHRS and CDR2 is YFSETQ. The V gene lost 3 bases and the J gene lost 2 bases, with 12 bases spanning the gap. This CDR3 contains 14 residues.